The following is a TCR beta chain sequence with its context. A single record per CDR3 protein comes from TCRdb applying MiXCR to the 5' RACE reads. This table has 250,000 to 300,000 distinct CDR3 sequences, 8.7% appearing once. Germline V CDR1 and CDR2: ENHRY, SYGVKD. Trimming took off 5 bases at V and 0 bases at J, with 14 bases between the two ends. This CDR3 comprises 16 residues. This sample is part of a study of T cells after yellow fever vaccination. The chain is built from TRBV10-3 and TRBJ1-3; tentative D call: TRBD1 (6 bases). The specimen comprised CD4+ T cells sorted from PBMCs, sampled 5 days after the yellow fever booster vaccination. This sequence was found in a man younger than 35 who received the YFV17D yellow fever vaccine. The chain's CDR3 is CAISPWTEPSGNTIYF. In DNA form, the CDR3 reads TGTGCCATCAGTCCTTGGACAGAACCCTCTGGAAACACCATATATTTT.